The T cell receptor (beta chain) under discussion was sequenced for a study of OX40 agonist ivuxolimab in advanced cancers. Study context: The study treated patients with ivuxolimab, an agonistic anti-OX40 (CD134) antibody. Patients were infused with ivuxolimab every 2 weeks at 0.01 to 10 mg/kg. One patient with hepatocellular carcinoma and two with cutaneous melanoma, three in all, had partial responses.

Data came from immunoSEQ multiplex PCR; TCRdb stores just in-frame clones and leaves some out. The sample shows under 100,000 clones, around 90% of them seen only once. The germline CDR1 and CDR2 sequences are MDHEN and SYDVKM. Trimming took off 5 bases at V and 5 bases at J, with 12 bases between the two ends. This CDR3 comprises 13 residues. This chain uses TRBV28 with TRBJ1-2; no clear D gene. The sequence was collected from an adult with an advanced solid tumor such as melanoma, head and neck, liver or kidney cancer. This material consisted of CD4+ or CD8+ T cells sorted from blood, taken in a trial of the OX40 agonist ivuxolimab. Here the CDR3 reads CASSAPPQYGYTF. The DNA for the CDR3 is TGTGCCAGCAGTGCCCCGCCACAGTATGGCTACACCTTC.